The text below deals with one T cell receptor (beta chain). Germline V gene lookup returns CDR1 SGHTA and CDR2 FQGNSA. Between the trimmed V and J ends, which lost 5 bases and 3 bases, there was a span of 8 bases. The CDR3 runs to 12 residues. The investigators reverse transcribed all of the isolated RNA, so they sequenced expressed TCRB transcripts. Data came from immunoSEQ multiplex PCR; TCRdb stores just in-frame clones and leaves some out. Of around 430,000 clones listed, roughly 30% are singletons. The data were taken from a study of beta chain features in type 1 diabetes. This clonotype was sampled from a man aged 18 to 30 in good health. Sequencing was carried out using naive CD4+ T cells from blood. This sequence joins TRBV7-2 and TRBJ2-7; the D gene is possibly TRBD1 (5 bases). The CDR3 loop reads CASSPDNYEQYF. The CDR3 DNA is TGTGCCAGCAGCCCGGACAACTACGAGCAGTACTTC.